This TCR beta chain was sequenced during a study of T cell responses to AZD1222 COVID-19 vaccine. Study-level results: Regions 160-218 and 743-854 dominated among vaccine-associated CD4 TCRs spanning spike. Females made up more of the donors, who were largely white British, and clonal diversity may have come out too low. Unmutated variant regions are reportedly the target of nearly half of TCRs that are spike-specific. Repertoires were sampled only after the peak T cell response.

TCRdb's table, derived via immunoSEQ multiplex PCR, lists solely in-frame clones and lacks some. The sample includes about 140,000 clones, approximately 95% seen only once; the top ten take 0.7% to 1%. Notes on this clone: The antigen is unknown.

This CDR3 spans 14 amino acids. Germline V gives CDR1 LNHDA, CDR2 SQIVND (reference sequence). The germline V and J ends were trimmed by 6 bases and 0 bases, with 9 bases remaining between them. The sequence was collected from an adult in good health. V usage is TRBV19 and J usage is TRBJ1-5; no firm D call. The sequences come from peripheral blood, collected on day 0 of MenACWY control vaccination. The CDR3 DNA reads TGTGCCAGTAGCCCACAGTCTAGCAATCAGCCCCAGCATTTT. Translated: CASSPQSSNQPQHF.